This TCR beta chain comes out of a study of memory CD4+ T cells and cytomegalovirus serostatus. The wider study: Healthy Belgian adult donors included about nine CMV-positive and 24 CMV-negative people. Study findings and constraints: CD4+ memory repertoires contained about 40% of the 164 reported CMV TCRbeta sequences.

Single viable CD3+CD4+CD8-CD45RO+ cells were sorted as the memory CD4+ T cells. Total CD4+ T cells were enriched by CD4 positive selection. Libraries were prepared by immunoSEQ multiplex PCR; TCRdb keeps only in-frame clonotypes and omits some of them. The table includes 35,000 to 55,000 clones, 76% detected once. In the case of this clone: Its antigen is unidentified.

The V and J ends lost 7 bases and 7 bases respectively, with 11 bases between them. Germline CDR1 LNHDA, CDR2 SQIVND (reference sequence). This CDR3 contains 12 residues. The genes are TRBV19 and TRBJ1-5; D ambiguous. Sequenced material: memory CD4+ T cells from blood. This clonotype originated in an adult in good health and CMV-seronegative. The CDR3 loop reads CASIGLGQPQHF. The CDR3 DNA reads TGTGCCAGTATTGGACTGGGACAGCCCCAGCATTTT.